This TCR beta chain stems from a study of control samples from healthy donors and cancer patients. The data were produced by immunoSEQ multiplex PCR, yet TCRdb's version contains in-frame clones alone and is incomplete. The sample contains 40,000 to 55,000 clones, over 85% of which appear only once. The specimen sequenced was PBMCs. The clonotype originates from a woman aged 45-59 years with head and neck cancer.

The CDR3 DNA reads as TGTGCCAGCAGTTGGGGACGGTCGAATGGCTACACCTTC. This gives the protein CASSWGRSNGYTF. The chain uses TRBV5-6 and TRBJ1-2; D possibly corresponds to TRBD1 (5 bases). The CDR3 has 13 amino acids. V lost 5 bases and J lost 6, with 14 bases in between. In germline, CDR1 is SGHDT, CDR2 YYEEEE.